This is a list of T cell receptor beta chains from one sample in a study of radiation and T cells in renal cell carcinoma. This table comes from immunoSEQ multiplex PCR, and its TCRdb copy is limited to in-frame clones, with some not included. This table holds under 20,000 clones, 55% to 80% found once. The source material was tumor tissue, sampled from a patient whose treatment included radiotherapy and nephrectomy. The receptors derive from a woman aged 70-85 years with renal cell carcinoma. Both conserved end residues are part of each CDR3. The order of the fields is V gene, clone size, J gene, D gene, CDR3 DNA, CDR3 protein. D genes are given only for firm matches. Clone size is stated in some rows and not others, as once, few, many or a class when expanded.

V: TRBV29-1
size: .
J: TRBJ1-2
D: .
DNA: TGCAGCGCCGTCGGGGGTGACGGCTACACCTTC
CDR3: CSAVGGDGYTF

V: TRBV5-4
size: few
J: TRBJ1-3
D: .
DNA: TGTGCCAGCAGCTTGGACAACTCTGGAAACACCATATATTTT
CDR3: CASSLDNSGNTIYF

V: TRBV7-9
size: .
J: TRBJ1-1
D: TRBD1
DNA: TGTGCCAGCAGCAACCGCGGGACAGGGGCTTCTGAAGCTTTCTTT
CDR3: CASSNRGTGASEAFF

V: TRBV25-1
size: .
J: TRBJ2-1
D: .
DNA: TGTGCCAGCAGTACCTCCTCGGAGGGCGAGCAGTTCTTC
CDR3: CASSTSSEGEQFF

V: TRBV5-1
size: .
J: TRBJ1-4
D: TRBD1
DNA: TGCGCCAGCAGCTCGGGACAGGGTTGGGATGAAAAACTGTTTTTT
CDR3: CASSSGQGWDEKLFF

V: TRBV11-2
size: .
J: TRBJ1-2
D: .
DNA: TGTGCCAGCAGCTTAGTGGGGGAGAACTATGGCTACACCTTC
CDR3: CASSLVGENYGYTF

V: TRBV29-1
size: .
J: TRBJ2-1
D: .
DNA: TGCAGCGTGAGGGGGGGGAGCTCCTACAATGAGCAGTTCTTC
CDR3: CSVRGGSSYNEQFF

V: TRBV2
size: .
J: TRBJ1-4
D: TRBD1
DNA: TGTGCCAGCAGTTTCGACAGGGCTAATGAAAAACTGTTTTTT
CDR3: CASSFDRANEKLFF

V: TRBV4-3
size: .
J: TRBJ1-3
D: TRBD1
DNA: TGCGCCAGCAGCCTCCGAGGGACAGCAGGAAACACCATATATTTT
CDR3: CASSLRGTAGNTIYF

V: TRBV6-1
size: .
J: TRBJ1-2
D: .
DNA: TGTGCCAGCAGTGAATCCTCCGGGCGCTCCTACACCTTC
CDR3: CASSESSGRSYTF

V: TRBV11-3
size: .
J: TRBJ1-3
D: .
DNA: TGTGCCAGCAGCTTAAAATCAGGACCTGGAAACACCATATATTTT
CDR3: CASSLKSGPGNTIYF

V: TRBV4-1
size: .
J: TRBJ2-7
D: TRBD2
DNA: TGCGCCAGCAGCCAAGCATCCGGGACTAGTGCCTACGAGCAGTACTTC
CDR3: CASSQASGTSAYEQYF

V: TRBV29-1
size: medium-sized
J: TRBJ1-2
D: TRBD1
DNA: TGCAGCGTACCGACAGGGCTCTATGGCTACACCTTC
CDR3: CSVPTGLYGYTF

V: TRBV28
size: .
J: TRBJ1-1
D: .
DNA: TGTGCCAGCAGTTTGGGAGGGCACTTGAACACTGAAGCTTTCTTT
CDR3: CASSLGGHLNTEAFF

V: TRBV19
size: medium-sized
J: TRBJ2-7
D: .
DNA: TGTGCCAGTAGTATAGCCCCCGGGGCATCGGGGGAGCAGTACTTC
CDR3: CASSIAPGASGEQYF

V: TRBV14
size: .
J: TRBJ1-2
D: .
DNA: TGTGCCAGCCAGCCACAACCCGGATATGGCTACACCTTC
CDR3: CASQPQPGYGYTF

V: TRBV28
size: .
J: TRBJ2-7
D: .
DNA: TGTGCCAGCCGAAAACATTTCGATGCTACCTACGAGCAGTACTTC
CDR3: CASRKHFDATYEQYF

V: TRBV9
size: .
J: TRBJ2-3
D: .
DNA: TGTGCCAGCAGCGTAGAAAGCAAAGATACGCAGTATTTT
CDR3: CASSVESKDTQYF

V: TRBV7-2
size: .
J: TRBJ2-1
D: .
DNA: TGTGCCAGCAGCTTAGTTGGGCAGGGGAAGTATGGAAATGAGCAGTTCTTC
CDR3: CASSLVGQGKYGNEQFF

V: TRBV25-1
size: once
J: TRBJ1-5
D: TRBD1
DNA: TGTGCCAGCAGGGGTGGGACAGGGGGCAATCAGCCCCAGCATTTT
CDR3: CASRGGTGGNQPQHF

V: TRBV6-5
size: .
J: TRBJ2-2
D: .
DNA: TGTGCCAGCAGCCGCGACAGTCAAAGCACCGGGGAGCTGTTTTTT
CDR3: CASSRDSQSTGELFF

V: TRBV29-1
size: .
J: TRBJ2-7
D: .
DNA: TGCAGCGGGGGGGACGCCTACGAGCAGTACTTC
CDR3: CSGGDAYEQYF

V: TRBV4-3
size: .
J: TRBJ2-2
D: .
DNA: TGCGCCAGCAGCCAAGAAGAGGGCACCGGGGAGCTGTTTTTT
CDR3: CASSQEEGTGELFF

V: TRBV2
size: .
J: TRBJ2-5
D: TRBD2
DNA: TGTGCCAGCAGCCCTAGCGGGGGGCCCTTGATACTCCAGTACTTC
CDR3: CASSPSGGPLILQYF

V: TRBV5-4
size: .
J: TRBJ1-3
D: .
DNA: TGTGCCAGCAGCTTGGAGAGCTCTGGAAACACCATATATTTT
CDR3: CASSLESSGNTIYF

V: TRBV7-2
size: once
J: TRBJ2-7
D: .
DNA: TGTGCCAGCAGCTCACAATACGAGCAGTACTTC
CDR3: CASSSQYEQYF

V: TRBV5-4
size: .
J: TRBJ2-5
D: TRBD2
DNA: TGTGCCAGCAGCCCCGCCCTAGCGGCTCAAGAGACCCAGTACTTC
CDR3: CASSPALAAQETQYF